This T cell receptor beta chain came from a study (dated by TCRdb to between 2014 and 2017). Regarding the study in general: The study set out to test whether tumor-infiltrating Tregs in breast cancer get recruited from blood Tregs or are instead converted in situ from other CD4+ T cell subsets.

CD4+CD45RO+CD25- cells were isolated as memory CD4+ T cells. Tregs, naive and memory CD4+ T cells from tumor, blood and ipsilateral draining lymph nodes of a handful of breast cancer patients underwent full-length TCR alpha and beta sequencing. Tumor tissue and lymph nodes obtained from ipsilateral axillary dissection were perfused with PBS, minced and then digested with collagenase I and hyaluronidase. A purity exceeding 90% was confirmed by FACS for the sorted cell populations. Trimming takes 4 bases from V and 0 bases from J, and the germline ends sit 7 bases apart. The CDR3 contains 14 residues, cysteine and phenylalanine counted. Only CDR3 DNA is held: 42 bases, read in frame from base 1. The germline V gene supplies CDR1 KGHSH and CDR2 LQKENI. Broad study findings and their caveats: The greatest overlap of tumor-infiltrating Treg TCR alpha and beta sequences was with tumor naive CD4+ T cells, followed next by blood naive CD4+ T cells. Tumor memory CD4+ T cell TCR gene usage clustered with blood and lymph node memory CD4+ cells and lymph node naive CD4+ cells. The larger-cohort validation was restricted to a single TCR beta V-J rearrangement rather than whole repertoires.

The sample holds many counts of this clonotype. Its cognate antigen has yet to be identified. No much larger clone is present one base from it, and per-base qualities are unavailable. Amplification of full-length TCR variable regions was done by 5' RACE PCR using constant-region reverse primers, and this step was followed by semi-nested PCR with Nested Universal Primer A. The ReliaPrep RNA Cell Miniprep System was used to extract total RNA, which was then reverse transcribed into 5'RACE-ready cDNA with the SMARTer RACE 5'/3' Kit. Full-length TCR alpha and beta libraries were barcoded with multiplex adaptors and sequenced on an Illumina MiSeq. Per the source publication's procedure: Sequencing data were pooled across the five patients for each of nine subset-tissue groups and compared by unsupervised clustering of TCR gene usage. The Morisita-Horn index, with shared sequences weighted by their contribution to each repertoire, was used to calculate repertoire similarity. The public reads were quality trimmed at Q25 with fastp and then assembled into clones with MiXCR by TCRdb, keeping productive beta chains. CDR3 protein sequences are deduplicated, and each keeps its most common genes and DNA. These V and J calls rely on TCRdb rather than the paper's analysis. This sample has around 57,000 distinct CDR3 sequences in its table, and 25% to 30% of those were observed once. Around 3.1% of the sample goes to the ten largest clones.

Source material: tumor-infiltrating memory CD4+ T cells sorted from the breast tumor. The cell subset or site label of this sample denotes: memory CD4+ T cells, CD4+CD45RO+CD25-. The sequence came from a female donor with breast cancer. This chain joins TRBV18 to TRBJ2-4; the D gene cannot be named for sure. The CDR3 here reads CASSRYLAKNIQYF. The nucleotide sequence reads as follows: TGTGCCAGCTCACGGTATTTAGCCAAAAACATTCAGTACTTC.